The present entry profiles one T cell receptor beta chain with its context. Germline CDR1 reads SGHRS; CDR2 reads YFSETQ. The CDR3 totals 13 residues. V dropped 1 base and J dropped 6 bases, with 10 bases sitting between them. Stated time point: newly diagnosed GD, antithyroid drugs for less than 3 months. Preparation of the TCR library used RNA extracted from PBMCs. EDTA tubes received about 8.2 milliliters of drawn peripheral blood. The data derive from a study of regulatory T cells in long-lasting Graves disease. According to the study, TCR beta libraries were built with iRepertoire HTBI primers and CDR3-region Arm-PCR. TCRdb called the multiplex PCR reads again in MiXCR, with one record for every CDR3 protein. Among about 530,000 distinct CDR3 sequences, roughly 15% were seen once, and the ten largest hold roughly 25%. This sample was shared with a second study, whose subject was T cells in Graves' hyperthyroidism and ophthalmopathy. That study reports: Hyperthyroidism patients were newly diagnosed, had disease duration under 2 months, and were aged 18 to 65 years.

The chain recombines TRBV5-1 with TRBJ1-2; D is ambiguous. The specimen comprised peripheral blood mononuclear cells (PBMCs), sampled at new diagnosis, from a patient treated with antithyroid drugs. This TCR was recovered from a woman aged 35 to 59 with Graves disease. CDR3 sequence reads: CASSLTDWDGYTF. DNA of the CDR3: TGCGCCAGCAGCTTGACGGACTGGGATGGCTACACCTTC.